This entry lists 3 T cell receptor beta chains sequenced from one sample in a study of cytomegalovirus exposure and HLA in healthy donors. The repertoire was sequenced with immunoSEQ multiplex PCR; TCRdb's copy has only in-frame clones and lacks some. The profile covers about 160,000 clones, with roughly 86% appearing a single time and 4% to 5% taken by the ten largest. Sequencing input: PBMCs. Receptors originate from a man aged 18 to 30 in good health and CMV-seropositive.

J is TRBJ2-2 and V is TRBV7-2; D unclear. The germline gives CDR1 SGHTA, CDR2 FQGNSA. The CDR3 sequence is 14 residues long. V lost 1 base and J lost 1, with 4 bases in between. The CDR3, as DNA: TGTGCCAGCAGCTTAGGAGGGAACACCGGGGAGCTGTTTTTT. Its protein is CASSLGGNTGELFF.

This rearrangement joins TRBV12-5 to TRBJ2-1; possibly TRBD2 for D (5 bases). V lost 5 bases and J 0 bases, leaving 8 bases between the germline ends. The germline V gene encodes CDR1 LGHNT and CDR2 FRNRAP. The CDR3 covers 14 residues. The CDR3 DNA reads as TGTGCTAGTGGTAGCGGCAGCTCCTACAATGAGCAGTTCTTC. It yields the protein CASGSGSSYNEQFF. The full variable domain, in which reference TRBV12-5 and TRBJ2-1 provide the parts outside the CDR3, is DARVTQTPRHKVTEMGQEVTMRCQPILGHNTVFWYRQTMMQGLELLAYFRNRAPLDDSGMPKDRFSAEMPDATLATLKIQPSEPRDSAVYFCASGSGSSYNEQFFGPGTRLTVL.

The gene calls are TRBV7-3 and TRBJ2-7; TRBD2 matches 8 bases. CDR3 size: 18 residues. The trim removed 2 bases at V and 2 bases at J, leaving 14 bases unmatched. CDR1 and CDR2 from the germline V gene are SGHTA and FQGTGA. The CDR3 DNA reads TGTGCCAGCAGCTTATGGGGTGGACTAGCCGACATCACCTACGAGCAGTACTTC. Protein sequence: CASSLWGGLADITYEQYF.